This T cell receptor beta chain comes out of a study of blood T cells in healthy people across ages. The study's findings and limits: Per million T cells, the diversity of TCR beta decreased roughly linearly as age advanced.

This clonotype was observed a few times. Its antigen is as yet unknown. A second PCR, run for about 7 to 11 cycles, used a sample-barcoded 5' primer plus a J-beta primer mix. TCRdb independently ran MiXCR on the 5' RACE reads; one entry per CDR3 protein. The sample yields roughly 2 million distinct CDR3 sequences, around half seen once. This CDR3 spans 13 amino acids. V was pared by 7 bases and J by 4 bases, with 16 bases between. Germline V lookup: CDR1 DFQATT, CDR2 SNEGSKA (reference sequence). The clonotype originates from a woman aged 35 to 49 in good health. Sequencing was carried out using blood. The chain has TRBV20-1 and TRBJ1-2; a weak D match, TRBD1 (5 bases). CDR3 bases: TGCAGTGTAAAGAGGGCAGGGATCTATGGCTACACCTTC. Its translation is CSVKRAGIYGYTF.